This T cell receptor beta chain stems from a study of spatial heterogeneity in lung cancer. Broader study findings: There were more appearances of ubiquitous expanded tumor TCRs in blood at resection than at follow-up.

TCRdb used MiXCR to reprocess the 5' RACE reads, holding one entry per CDR3 protein. The data show about 95,000 distinct CDR3 sequences, with roughly 9.5% seen just once and 6.5% to 8.5% held by the top ten. Trimming took 6 bases from V and 0 from J, leaving 11 bases between them. There are 14 residues in the CDR3. Germline V lookup: CDR1 DFQATT, CDR2 SNEGSKA (reference sequence). The sample holds a few counts of this clonotype. Antigen: not known. Time point in this sample: sample taken at primary tumor resection. Researchers sequenced whole RNA taken from tumor, nontumor lung or frozen PBMC without sorting.

The chain has TRBV20-1 and TRBJ2-2, with D uncertain. Sample: PBMCs, taken at surgery. The receptor's source is a male donor with early-stage non-small cell lung cancer. The CDR3 is CSAGGTPNTGELFF. For the CDR3, the DNA is TGCAGTGCAGGCGGCACCCCGAACACCGGGGAGCTGTTTTTT.